This T cell receptor (beta chain) was identified in a study of siplizumab effects on memory and regulatory T cells. Study-wide background: Paired mixed lymphocyte reactions were set up, with siplizumab at approximately 1 ug/mL or without drug.

The table came from immunoSEQ multiplex PCR; TCRdb's copy has only in-frame clones and leaves some out. There are approximately 15,000 clones in the sample; over 40% occur only once, and about 7.8% lies in the top ten. CDR1 and CDR2 from the germline V gene are LNHDA and SQIVND (reference sequence). The V end was cut by 6 bases, the J end by 7 bases, with 10 bases between. This CDR3 spans 12 amino acids. This clone has more than one count but fewer than ten. What it binds is unknown. Cells of the mixed lymphocyte reaction were cocultured at 37 degrees C for roughly 6 days. Study-wide points: Siplizumab led to significantly less abundant alloreactive sequences that could be traced back to unstimulated CD4+ memory cells. Naive T cells were seemingly more diverse than memory cells, and major contributions to the alloresponse seemed to be made by them.

Material: CFSE-low (dividing) CD4+ T cells sorted from an allogeneic mixed lymphocyte reaction. This chain joins TRBV19 and TRBJ2-1; the D gene is possibly TRBD1 (6 bases). The receptor comes from a human donor in good health; the cells came from an allogeneic mixed lymphocyte reaction. Some clones in this sample may be carry-over from other donors' samples. The CDR3: CASSEQGNEQFF. The CDR3 DNA follows: TGTGCCAGTAGCGAACAGGGAAATGAGCAGTTCTTC.